A single sample gave rise to the 5 T cell receptor beta chains below, sequenced in a study of graft-versus-host responses after intestinal transplantation. No cognate antigen is known for these TCRs. Assay used: immunoSEQ multiplex PCR; TCRdb lists only in-frame clones, some missing. The sample records approximately 99,000 clones, roughly 91% being singletons. The sequenced sample was unstimulated CD4+ T cells sorted from spleen or lymph node cells, obtained before transplant. The receptors stem from a human donor who was the organ donor for an intestinal transplant.

The chain has TRBV7-2 and TRBJ1-1; D remains ambiguous. The CDR3 contains 14 residues. Trimming stripped 1 base from V and 1 base from J, with 7 bases between. The germline V gene has CDR1 SGHTA and CDR2 FQGNSA. The CDR3 loop reads CASSLGRKNTEAFF. The CDR3 DNA reads TGTGCCAGCAGCTTAGGTAGAAAGAACACTGAAGCTTTCTTT.

The chain recombines TRBV27 with TRBJ1-6; D is possibly TRBD1 (5 bases). V was pared by 2 bases and J by 5 bases, with 10 bases between. The CDR3 consists of 15 residues. The germline CDR1 and CDR2 sequences are MNHEY and SMNVEV (reference sequence). The CDR3 is CASSLRRQNNSPLHF. The CDR3 DNA is TGTGCCAGCAGTTTAAGGAGACAGAATAATTCACCCCTCCACTTT.

The CDR3 protein is CASSEWGGPYNEQFF. The CDR3 DNA follows: TGCGCCAGCAGTGAGTGGGGGGGGCCTTACAATGAGCAGTTCTTC. The V call is TRBV10-2, the J call TRBJ2-1; tentatively, D is TRBD2 (7 bases). The germline V gene has CDR1 WSHSY and CDR2 SAAADI. This CDR3 spans 15 amino acids. Trimming removed 1 base at V and 4 bases at J, with 11 bases between.

The sample holds one count of this clone. V and J are TRBV4-3 and TRBJ2-7, with TRBD2 matching over 8 bases. Germline CDR1 and CDR2: LGHNA and YSLEER. This CDR3 spans 16 amino acids. The ends lost 3 bases at V and 2 bases at J; junction bases unmatched: 9. The CDR3 bases are TGCGCCAGCAGCCAGGGATCAGCGGGGGCCGCCTACGAGCAGTACTTC. Protein: CASSQGSAGAAYEQYF.

The V gene is TRBV11-2, the J gene TRBJ1-3, with TRBD1 as a possible D gene (5 bases). This CDR3 comprises 14 residues. Between the trimmed V and J ends, which lost 5 bases and 6 bases, there was a span of 14 bases. Germline V CDR1 and CDR2: SGHAT, FQNNGV. DNA of the CDR3: TGTGCCAGCAGCCCCGGACACGGAGAAAACACCATATATTTT. This gives the protein CASSPGHGENTIYF.